Detailed here is one T cell receptor beta chain. The record originates from a study of cytomegalovirus exposure and HLA in healthy donors. The CDR3 is 14 amino acids. The germline gives CDR1 SGHNT, CDR2 YENEEA. The V gene end was trimmed by 4 bases and the J gene end by 5 bases; junction bases not matched to a gene: 8. Primers included in the PCR were 60 Vbeta and 13 Jbeta primers. The method was immunoSEQ multiplex PCR; TCRdb's version includes in-frame clones alone and lacks a portion of them. Of tens of thousands of clones in the sample, about four fifths are singletons; the top ten hold under 8.5%.

This chain uses TRBV11-3 with TRBJ2-7; 7 bases map to TRBD1. What was sequenced was PBMCs. The source of this sequence is a man between 25 and 39 years old in good health and CMV-seronegative. Written as DNA, the CDR3 is TGTGCCAGCAGCTCCGACGGGCAGGGGGACGAGCAGTACTTC. This codes for CASSSDGQGDEQYF.